The clone carrying this T cell receptor (beta chain) was counted many times. The antigen is not known. This record comes from a study of T cells after yellow fever vaccination. Findings and limits, study-wide: Researchers cautioned that FACS-sorted repertoires could harbor abundant clonotypes contaminating from the bulk population.

UMIs were added to TCR cDNA along with a universal primer site when it was made by 5'RACE template switching. In TCRdb, the 5' RACE reads were re-called with MiXCR into one record per CDR3 protein. This sample has 250,000 to 350,000 distinct CDR3 sequences, with roughly 6.8% found just once. CDR1 and CDR2 from the germline V gene are MNHEY and SVGEGT. The CDR3 contains 14 residues. Trimming took 2 bases from V and 4 from J, leaving 11 bases between them. This chain connects TRBV6-2 or TRBV6-3 to TRBJ1-2, with TRBD1 as a possible D gene (5 bases). This TCR was sampled from a man aged 18 to 29 who received the YFV17D yellow fever vaccine. The specimen comprised PBMCs, sampled 35 to 50 days after the first yellow fever vaccination. This chain's CDR3 is CASSYPGTAYGYTF. Here the CDR3 DNA reads TGTGCCAGCAGTTACCCCGGGACGGCCTATGGCTACACCTTC.